The 18 T cell receptor beta chains listed next were all sequenced from one sample in a study of cytomegalovirus exposure and HLA in healthy donors. The PCR used 60 Vbeta and 13 Jbeta primers. The method was immunoSEQ multiplex PCR; TCRdb's version includes in-frame clones alone and lacks a portion of them. The sample holds about 190,000 clones; roughly 78% are singletons and the top ten take roughly 0.65%. The sample was PBMCs. All receptors derive from a boy aged 5-17 years in good health and CMV-seronegative.

This clone was detected only a few times. This chain links TRBV12-5 with TRBJ1-2; D ambiguous. CDR1 and CDR2 from the germline V gene are LGHNT and FRNRAP. The V end was cut by 1 base, the J end by 7 bases, with 10 bases between. The CDR3 loop spans 13 amino acids. The CDR3 loop is CASGLAVSAGYTF. CDR3 bases: TGTGCTAGTGGTTTGGCCGTGAGTGCTGGCTACACCTTC.

The gene calls are TRBV6-6 and TRBJ1-6; D remains unclear. CDR1 is MNHNY, CDR2 SVGAGI, per germline (reference sequence). V lost 6 bases, J lost 6 bases, and 18 bases lay in between. This CDR3 has 16 amino acids. The CDR3 sequence is CASSSVLAGINSPLHF. The CDR3 DNA sequence: TGTGCCAGCAGCTCAGTCCTGGCGGGAATTAATTCACCCCTCCACTTT.

The rearrangement joins TRBV7-9 to TRBJ2-1; weak D call: TRBD1 (5 bases). Germline CDR1 and CDR2: SEHNR and FQNEAQ (reference sequence). The V and J ends lost 4 bases and 6 bases respectively, with 19 bases between them. The CDR3 runs 16 residues. In nucleotides, the CDR3 is TGTGCCAGCAGCTATGACAAGGGGAACATTCTCAATGAGCAGTTCTTC. The encoded protein is CASSYDKGNILNEQFF.

V usage is TRBV5-1 and J usage is TRBJ1-1; 10 bases are shared with TRBD1. J lost 9 bases, V lost 2 bases, and 7 bases had no gene match. Germline CDR1 is SGHRS and CDR2 is YFSETQ. CDR3 length: 14 amino acids. CDR3 bases: TGCGCCAGCAGCTTTCGGGACAGGGGAGAGAAAGCTTTCTTT. This codes for CASSFRDRGEKAFF.

This clone was seen only once. The same CDR3 can be traced to other DNA sequences in this sample. The J gene is TRBJ1-5, the V gene TRBV27, with D perhaps TRBD1 (5 bases). This CDR3 is 14 amino acids long. CDR1 and CDR2 from the germline V gene are MNHEY and SMNVEV (reference sequence). The V gene lost 2 bases and the J gene lost 4 bases, with 9 bases spanning the gap. Here the CDR3 reads CASSLRGGNQPQHF. The CDR3 DNA reads as TGTGCCAGCAGTTTAAGGGGAGGGAATCAGCCCCAGCATTTT.

The rearrangement joins TRBV11-2 to TRBJ2-7; D is unresolved. Germline V CDR1 and CDR2: SGHAT, FQNNGV. V was clipped by 1 base and J by 1 base, with 8 bases between them. The CDR3 covers 14 residues. CDR3 sequence (DNA): TGTGCCAGCAGCTTAGGCACCCTATCCTACGAGCAGTACTTC. Its translation: CASSLGTLSYEQYF.

V gene TRBV4-2 combines with J gene TRBJ1-5, with a tentative D call TRBD1 (5 bases). Trimming cost V 4 bases and J 7 bases, with 20 bases left between them. Germline loops: CDR1 LGHNA, CDR2 YNFKEQ. CDR3 length: 16 amino acids. The CDR3 sequence is CASSPLAGGRGQPQHF. In nucleotides, the CDR3 is TGTGCCAGCAGCCCCCTAGCGGGGGGGAGAGGCCAGCCCCAGCATTTT.

The CDR3 DNA reads as TGTGCCAGCTCCAGGGCGGCCCCGAACACTGAAGCTTTCTTT. Translating gives CASSRAAPNTEAFF. The V call is TRBV18, the J call TRBJ1-1; possibly TRBD1 for D (5 bases). CDR3 length equals 14 residues. V was shortened by 6 bases and J by 1 base, with 12 bases between the two germline ends. Looked up from germline, CDR1 is KGHSH and CDR2 is LQKENI. The entire variable domain, with the rest obtained from reference TRBV18 and TRBJ1-1, is as follows: NAGVMQNPRHLVRRRGQEARLRCSPMKGHSHVYWYRQLPEEGLKFMVYLQKENIIDESGMPKERFSAEFPKEGPSILRIQQVVRGDSAAYFCASSRAAPNTEAFFGQGTRLTVV.

The chain uses TRBV11-2 and TRBJ2-1; TRBD2 matches at 9 bases. After removal of 1 base from V and 7 bases from J, the junction contained 8 bases not matched to a gene. CDR1 and CDR2 from the germline V gene are SGHAT and FQNNGV. The length of the CDR3 is 16 residues. CDR3 region: CASSLAAAGGPNEQFF. In DNA form, the CDR3 reads TGTGCCAGCAGCTTAGCGGCGGCGGGAGGGCCGAATGAGCAGTTCTTC.

This rearrangement joins TRBV6-6 to TRBJ2-7, with 8 bases fitting TRBD2. The germline V gene encodes CDR1 MNHNY and CDR2 SVGAGI (reference sequence). The CDR3 has 15 residues. V was clipped by 3 bases and J by 5 bases; unmatched bases: 9. CDR3 region: CASSYGLAGGDEQYF. Here the CDR3 DNA reads TGTGCCAGCAGTTATGGACTAGCCGGAGGAGACGAGCAGTACTTC.

Of note for this clone: One junction end does not reproduce the germline sequence, and a read error may be involved. The genes are TRBV19 and TRBJ1-2, with 12 bases fitting TRBD1. The CDR3 is made up of 14 amino acids. Germline assignment: CDR1 LNHDA and CDR2 SQIVND (reference sequence). CDR3 loop: CASTIGTGGGGYTF. CDR3 coding DNA: TGTGCCAGTACTATAGGGACAGGGGGCGGTGGCTACACCTTC. The full variable domain, its missing parts supplied by reference TRBV19 and TRBJ1-2, is DGGITQSPKYLFRKEGQNVTLSCEQNLNHDAMYWYRQDPGQGLRLIYYSQIVNDFQKGDIAEGYSVSREKKESFPLTVTSAQKNPTAFYLCASTIGTGGGGYTFGSGTRLTVV.

The rearrangement joins TRBV27 to TRBJ2-5, with TRBD1 matching 7 bases. There are 15 residues in the CDR3. Trimming cost V 5 bases and J 3 bases; bases outside gene matches: 9. CDR1 and CDR2 from the germline V gene are MNHEY and SMNVEV (reference sequence). The CDR3 sequence is CASSITWTGKETQYF. CDR3 coding DNA: TGTGCCAGCAGTATCACCTGGACAGGAAAAGAGACCCAGTACTTC.

The J gene is TRBJ2-2, the V gene TRBV9, with 10 bases identical to TRBD2. CDR3 length equals 16 residues. Germline lookup yields CDR1 SGDLS and CDR2 YYNGEE. V lost 3 bases and J lost 5; bases outside the gene matches: 7. CDR3 bases: TGTGCCAGCAGCGGAGGAGCGGGAGGGTGGACCGGGGAGCTGTTTTTT. It codes for CASSGGAGGWTGELFF. Looking up the rest from reference TRBV9 and TRBJ2-2 gives the full variable domain: DSGVTQTPKHLITATGQRVTLRCSPRSGDLSVYWYQQSLDQGLQFLIQYYNGEERAKGNILERFSAQQFPDLHSELNLSSLELGDSALYFCASSGGAGGWTGELFFGEGSRLTVL.

This clone has just one count. V is TRBV11-2 and J is TRBJ1-2; D gene unclear. Germline loops: CDR1 SGHAT, CDR2 FQNNGV. Trimming removed 1 base at V and 6 bases at J, with 9 bases between. The CDR3 totals 13 residues. Here the CDR3 reads CASSLGSGDGYTF. The CDR3 DNA reads as TGTGCCAGCAGCTTAGGGTCCGGGGATGGCTACACCTTC.

This clone was counted between two and nine times. The rearrangement joins TRBV6-5 to TRBJ1-1; 7 bases fit TRBD1. Trimming at V came to 5 bases and at J to 0 bases, leaving 3 bases not matched to a gene. Germline V gene data show CDR1 as MNHEY and CDR2 as SVGAGI. This CDR3 contains 14 residues. The CDR3 spells CASSGTEMNTEAFF. CDR3 sequence (DNA): TGTGCCAGCAGTGGGACAGAAATGAACACTGAAGCTTTCTTT.

The gene calls are TRBV6-1 and TRBJ1-6; no clear D. The germline gives CDR1 MNHNS, CDR2 SASEGT. V shed 3 bases and J shed 3 bases, with 3 bases lying between them. This CDR3 contains 13 residues. The CDR3 DNA reads as TGTGCCAGCAGTGACAACTATAATTCACCCCTCCACTTT. Encoded protein: CASSDNYNSPLHF.

The chain carries TRBV9 and TRBJ1-3, with no clear D. V gave up 6 bases and J gave up 3 bases, with 13 bases separating them. The CDR3 contains 14 residues. Germline lookup yields CDR1 SGDLS and CDR2 YYNGEE. Here the CDR3 DNA reads TGTGCCAGCAATGACGAGGGAGTTGGAAACACCATATATTTT. Its translation: CASNDEGVGNTIYF.

The rearrangement links TRBV29-1 to TRBJ2-2; D unresolved. The length of the CDR3 is 15 residues. V lost 4 bases to trimming and J lost 4 bases, with 16 bases between them. Germline loops: CDR1 SQVTM, CDR2 ANQGSEA. The CDR3: CSVGGERSPTGELFF. The CDR3 DNA follows: TGCAGCGTTGGAGGAGAAAGGTCCCCCACCGGGGAGCTGTTTTTT.